These 12 T cell receptor beta chains came from one sample sequenced in a study of high-grade serous ovarian cancer treatment subgroups. Using immunoSEQ multiplex PCR, the repertoire was profiled, and TCRdb retains in-frame clones only, with some absent. The sample consists of about 36,000 clones, around three quarters of them appearing once. The tumor samples were collected prior to definitive surgery or chemotherapy. The sequenced sample consisted of tumor tissue. These receptors were taken from a human donor with high-grade serous ovarian cancer.

The chain couples TRBV21-1 to TRBJ1-5; no DNA check was done on the table's D call, TRBD1. TRBV21-1 is designated a pseudogene. The CDR3 contains 14 residues. CDR3: CASSTTGGNQPQHF. The DNA for the CDR3 is TGTGCCAGCAGCACGACAGGAGGCAATCAGCCCCAGCATTTT.

The chain employs TRBV6-1 and TRBJ2-5; TRBD1 or TRBD2 may be the D gene (5 bases each). Trimming shortened V by 5 bases and J by 5 bases, and 18 bases separated the two germline ends. The CDR3 length is 15 residues. Germline loops: CDR1 MNHNS, CDR2 SASEGT. The CDR3 is CASSRTWGPVETQYF. Here the CDR3 DNA reads TGTGCCAGCAGTAGAACTTGGGGACCGGTGGAGACCCAGTACTTC.

The chain recombines TRBV2 with TRBJ2-7; possibly TRBD1 or TRBD2 for D (6 bases each). CDR1 and CDR2 (germline): SNHLY, FYNNEI. CDR3 length: 15 residues. V lost 2 bases, J lost 2 bases, and 13 bases lay in between. This CDR3 is CASSELRDTPYEQYF. The CDR3 DNA reads TGTGCCAGCAGTGAATTGCGGGACACCCCCTACGAGCAGTACTTC. The full variable domain, in which reference TRBV2 and TRBJ2-7 provide the parts outside the CDR3, is EPEVTQTPSHQVTQMGQEVILRCVPISNHLYFYWYRQILGQKVEFLVSFYNNEISEKSEIFDDQFSVERPDGSNFTLKIRSTKLEDSAMYFCASSELRDTPYEQYFGPGTRLTVT.

The chain is built from TRBV7-2 and TRBJ1-2; D may be TRBD1 (5 bases). The CDR3 runs to 15 residues. Trimming stripped 2 bases from V and 6 bases from J, with 16 bases between. Germline CDR1 and CDR2: SGHTA and FQGNSA. CDR3 residues: CASSLTGGRYNGYTF. In nucleotides, the CDR3 is TGTGCCAGCAGCTTAACGGGGGGTCGGTATAATGGCTACACCTTC.

The V gene is TRBV11-3, the J gene TRBJ1-1, with a tentative D call TRBD1 (5 bases). This CDR3 spans 17 amino acids. The V end lost 3 bases, the J end lost 6 bases, and 23 bases lay between the germline ends. The germline gives CDR1 SGHNT, CDR2 YENEEA. The CDR3 DNA reads TGTGCCAGCAGCTTTCCAGACCGGGACCTTCTTGGCGCTGAAGCTTTCTTT. It is translated as CASSFPDRDLLGAEAFF.

This clone has a handful of counts. The J gene is TRBJ2-7, the V gene TRBV9; D ambiguous. The germline gives CDR1 SGDLS, CDR2 YYNGEE. Trimming cost V 0 bases and J 6 bases, with 10 bases left between them. The CDR3 covers 13 residues. The chain's CDR3 is CASSVGVGSEQYF. CDR3 in DNA: TGTGCCAGCAGCGTAGGGGTAGGCAGCGAGCAGTACTTC.

V is TRBV29-1 and J is TRBJ2-7; 7 bases are a match to TRBD2. Trimming cost V 4 bases and J 4 bases; bases outside gene matches: 1. Germline assignment: CDR1 SQVTM and CDR2 ANQGSEA. The CDR3 has 11 amino acids. The CDR3 loop is CSVGGGYEQYF. CDR3 sequence (DNA): TGCAGCGTTGGGGGGGGATACGAGCAGTACTTC.

The chain joins TRBV7-3 to TRBJ2-3, with 9 nucleotides matching TRBD1. The junction had 7 bases not matched to a gene; V was cut back by 5 bases and J by 4 bases. CDR3 length equals 15 residues. The germline V gene encodes CDR1 SGHTA and CDR2 FQGTGA. The CDR3 here is CASSLQGAWADTQYF. CDR3 DNA: TGTGCCAGCAGCCTACAGGGGGCTTGGGCAGATACGCAGTATTTT.

The rearrangement uses TRBV7-3 and TRBJ2-1; 14 bases agree with TRBD2. Unmatched junction bases numbered 9, after V lost 2 bases and J lost 0 bases. Germline loops: CDR1 SGHTA, CDR2 FQGTGA. The CDR3 has 20 residues. The chain's CDR3 is CASSLEGGLAGASSYNEQFF. In nucleotides, the CDR3 is TGTGCCAGCAGCTTAGAAGGGGGACTAGCGGGAGCCAGCTCCTACAATGAGCAGTTCTTC.

This chain links TRBV27 with TRBJ2-7, with D tentatively TRBD1 or TRBD2 (5 bases each). The V and J ends lost 3 bases and 4 bases respectively, with 19 bases between them. This CDR3 comprises 16 residues. Germline CDR1 is MNHEY and CDR2 is SMNVEV (reference sequence). The CDR3 DNA reads as TGTGCCAGCAGTTTTGCCTCAGCGGAGAGGGGATACGAGCAGTACTTC. Its protein product is CASSFASAERGYEQYF.

The chain recombines TRBV5-1 with TRBJ2-3; 8 bases map to TRBD2. The CDR3 is made up of 15 amino acids. CDR1 SGHRS and CDR2 YFSETQ come from the germline V gene. The V gene end was trimmed by 2 bases and the J gene end by 4 bases; junction bases not matched to a gene: 6. The CDR3 loop is CASSLGSGSSDTQYF. The CDR3 nucleotides read TGCGCCAGCAGCTTAGGAAGCGGGAGTTCAGATACGCAGTATTTT.

The CDR3 DNA sequence: TGTGCCAGCCGGGACCATAAGGATGGGGGTGAAGCTTTCTTT. Translation gives CASRDHKDGGEAFF. This chain uses TRBV5-8 with TRBJ1-1; D may be TRBD1 (5 bases). V lost 7 bases and J lost 7, with 20 bases in between. The CDR3 is 14 residues long. The germline CDR1 and CDR2 sequences are SGHTS and YDEGEE.